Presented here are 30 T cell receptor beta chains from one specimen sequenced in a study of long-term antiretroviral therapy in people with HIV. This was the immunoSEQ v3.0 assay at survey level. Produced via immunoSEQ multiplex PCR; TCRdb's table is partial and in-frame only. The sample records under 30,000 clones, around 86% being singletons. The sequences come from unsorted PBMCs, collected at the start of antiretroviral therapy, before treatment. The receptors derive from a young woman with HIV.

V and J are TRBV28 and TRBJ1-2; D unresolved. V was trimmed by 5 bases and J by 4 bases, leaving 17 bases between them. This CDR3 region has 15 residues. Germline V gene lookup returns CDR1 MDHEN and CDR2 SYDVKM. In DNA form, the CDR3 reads TGTGCCAGCAGTCCTCGTTCAGGACCTCTCTATGGCTACACCTTC. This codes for CASSPRSGPLYGYTF.

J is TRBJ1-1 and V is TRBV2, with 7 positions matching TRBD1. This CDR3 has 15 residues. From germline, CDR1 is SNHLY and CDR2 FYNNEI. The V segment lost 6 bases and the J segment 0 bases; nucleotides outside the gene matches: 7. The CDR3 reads CASRSNRGLNTEAFF. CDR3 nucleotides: TGTGCCAGCAGATCCAACAGGGGCTTGAACACTGAAGCTTTCTTT.

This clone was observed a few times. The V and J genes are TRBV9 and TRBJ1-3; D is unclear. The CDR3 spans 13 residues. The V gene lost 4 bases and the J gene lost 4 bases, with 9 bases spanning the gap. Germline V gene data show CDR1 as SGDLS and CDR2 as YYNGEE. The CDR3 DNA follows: TGTGCCAGCAGCCAAGGGTCAGGAAACACCATATATTTT. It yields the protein CASSQGSGNTIYF.

In nucleotides, the CDR3 is TGTGCCAGCAGCAAAGGGGCCGGCGGAGCTGAAGCTTTCTTT. Protein product: CASSKGAGGAEAFF. The rearrangement links TRBV7-3 to TRBJ1-1, with TRBD1 as a possible D gene (5 bases). Trimming took off 5 bases at V and 6 bases at J, with 16 bases between the two ends. Germline lookup yields CDR1 SGHTA and CDR2 FQGTGA. The CDR3 sequence is 14 residues long.

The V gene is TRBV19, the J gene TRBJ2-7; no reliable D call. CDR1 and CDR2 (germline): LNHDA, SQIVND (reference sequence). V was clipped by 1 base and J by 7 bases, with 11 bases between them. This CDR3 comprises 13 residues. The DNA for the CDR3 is TGTGCCAGTAGTATAGTAGGCACCCGGGAGCAGTACTTC. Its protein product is CASSIVGTREQYF.

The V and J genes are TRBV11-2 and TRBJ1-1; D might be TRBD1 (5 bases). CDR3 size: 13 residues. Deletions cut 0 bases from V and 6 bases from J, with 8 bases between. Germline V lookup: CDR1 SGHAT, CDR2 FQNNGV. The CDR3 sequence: CASSLDSRAEAFF. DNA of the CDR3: TGTGCCAGCAGCTTAGATAGCAGGGCTGAAGCTTTCTTT.

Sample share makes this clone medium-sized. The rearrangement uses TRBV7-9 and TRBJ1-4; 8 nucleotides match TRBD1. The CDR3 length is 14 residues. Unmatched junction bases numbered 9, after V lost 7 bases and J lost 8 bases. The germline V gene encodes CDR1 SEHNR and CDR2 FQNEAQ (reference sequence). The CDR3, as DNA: TGTGCCAGCACCCCGCAGGGGGCAGGGGAAAAACTGTTTTTT. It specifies CASTPQGAGEKLFF.

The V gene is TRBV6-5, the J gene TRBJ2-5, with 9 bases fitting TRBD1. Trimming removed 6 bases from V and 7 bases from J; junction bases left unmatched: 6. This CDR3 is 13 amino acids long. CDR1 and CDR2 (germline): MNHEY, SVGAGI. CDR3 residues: CASSSDRGGTQYF. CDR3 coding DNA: TGTGCCAGCAGCTCGGACAGGGGTGGGACCCAGTACTTC.

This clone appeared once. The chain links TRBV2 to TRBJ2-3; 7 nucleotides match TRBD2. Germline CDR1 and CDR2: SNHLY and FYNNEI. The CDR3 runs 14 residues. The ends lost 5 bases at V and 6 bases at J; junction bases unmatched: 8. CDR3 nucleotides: TGTGCCAGCAGTCCCGGACTAGTTCCGGATACGCAGTATTTT. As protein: CASSPGLVPDTQYF.

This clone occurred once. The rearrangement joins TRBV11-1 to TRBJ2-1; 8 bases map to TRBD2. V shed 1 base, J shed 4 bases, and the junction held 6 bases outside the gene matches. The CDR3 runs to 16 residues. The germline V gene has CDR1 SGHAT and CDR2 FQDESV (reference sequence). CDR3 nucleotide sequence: TGTGCCAGCAGCTTAGTAGGTGGCGGGGGGTACAATGAGCAGTTCTTC. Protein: CASSLVGGGGYNEQFF.

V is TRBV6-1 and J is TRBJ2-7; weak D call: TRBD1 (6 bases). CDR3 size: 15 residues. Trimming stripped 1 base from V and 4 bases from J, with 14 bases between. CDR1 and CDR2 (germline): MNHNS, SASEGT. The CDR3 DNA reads TGTGCCAGCAGTGAAGATTTCGGGACAACGTACGAGCAGTACTTC. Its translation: CASSEDFGTTYEQYF.

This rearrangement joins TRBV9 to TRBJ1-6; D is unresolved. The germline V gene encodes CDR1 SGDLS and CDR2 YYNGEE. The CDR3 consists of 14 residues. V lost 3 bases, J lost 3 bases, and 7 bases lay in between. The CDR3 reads CASSAGLYNSPLHF. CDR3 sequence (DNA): TGTGCCAGCAGCGCGGGCCTCTATAATTCACCCCTCCACTTT.

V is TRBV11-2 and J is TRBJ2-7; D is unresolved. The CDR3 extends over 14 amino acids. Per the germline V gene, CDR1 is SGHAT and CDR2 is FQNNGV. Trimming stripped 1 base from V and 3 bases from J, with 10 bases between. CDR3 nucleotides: TGTGCCAGCAGCTTAGGTAGTTTTAGCTACGAGCAGTACTTC. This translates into CASSLGSFSYEQYF.

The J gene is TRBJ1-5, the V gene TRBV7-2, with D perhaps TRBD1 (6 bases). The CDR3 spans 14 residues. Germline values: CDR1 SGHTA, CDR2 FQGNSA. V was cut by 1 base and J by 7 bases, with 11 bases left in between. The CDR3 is CASSLGRGQQPQHF. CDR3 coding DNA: TGTGCCAGCAGCTTAGGCAGGGGCCAACAGCCCCAGCATTTT.

The CDR3 region has the DNA TGTGCCAGCAGCTTATATACAGGGGGAAGAGAAAAACTGTTTTTT. It specifies CASSLYTGGREKLFF. V and J are TRBV13 and TRBJ1-4, with 8 bases aligning to TRBD1. CDR1 PRHDT and CDR2 FYEKMQ come from the germline V gene (reference sequence). Trimming removed 2 bases from V and 8 bases from J; junction bases left unmatched: 7. This CDR3 is 15 amino acids long. The full variable domain, with the rest looked up from reference TRBV13 and TRBJ1-4, is AAGVIQSPRHLIKEKRETATLKCYPIPRHDTVYWYQQGPGQDPQFLISFYEKMQSDKGSIPDRFSAQQFSDYHSELNMSSLELGDSALYFCASSLYTGGREKLFFGSGTQLSVL.

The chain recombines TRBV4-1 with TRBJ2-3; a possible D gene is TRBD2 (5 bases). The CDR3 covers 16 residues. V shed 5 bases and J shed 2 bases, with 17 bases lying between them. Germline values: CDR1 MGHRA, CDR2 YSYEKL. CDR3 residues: CASSTKAERVTDTQYF. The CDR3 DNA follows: TGCGCCAGCAGCACAAAAGCGGAACGGGTCACAGATACGCAGTATTTT.

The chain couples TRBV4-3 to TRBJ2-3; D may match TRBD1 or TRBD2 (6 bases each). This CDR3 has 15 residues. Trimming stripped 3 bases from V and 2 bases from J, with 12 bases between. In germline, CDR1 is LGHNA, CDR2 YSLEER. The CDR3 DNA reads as TGCGCCAGCAGCCAGGACGGGGGCGACACAGATACGCAGTATTTT. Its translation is CASSQDGGDTDTQYF.

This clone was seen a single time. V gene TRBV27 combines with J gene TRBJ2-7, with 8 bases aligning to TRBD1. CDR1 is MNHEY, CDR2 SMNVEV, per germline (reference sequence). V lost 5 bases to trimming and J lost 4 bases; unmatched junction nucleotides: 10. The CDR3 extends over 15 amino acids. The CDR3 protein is CASSLTGGAVYEQYF. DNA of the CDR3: TGTGCCAGCAGTCTAACAGGGGGTGCTGTTTACGAGCAGTACTTC.

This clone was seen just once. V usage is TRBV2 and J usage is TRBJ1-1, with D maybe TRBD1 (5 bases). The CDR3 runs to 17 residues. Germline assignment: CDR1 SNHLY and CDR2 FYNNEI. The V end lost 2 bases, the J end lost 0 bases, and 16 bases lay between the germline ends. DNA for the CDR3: TGTGCCAGCAGTGAATGGGGGAAGGGAGACCTGAACACTGAAGCTTTCTTT. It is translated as CASSEWGKGDLNTEAFF.

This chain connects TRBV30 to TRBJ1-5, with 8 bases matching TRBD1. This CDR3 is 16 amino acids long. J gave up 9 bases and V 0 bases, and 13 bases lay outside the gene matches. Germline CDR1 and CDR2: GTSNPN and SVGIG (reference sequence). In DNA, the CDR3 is TGTGCCTGGAGTGTCGGGGGACAGGCCGCCGGGACGCCCCAGCATTTT. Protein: CAWSVGGQAAGTPQHF.

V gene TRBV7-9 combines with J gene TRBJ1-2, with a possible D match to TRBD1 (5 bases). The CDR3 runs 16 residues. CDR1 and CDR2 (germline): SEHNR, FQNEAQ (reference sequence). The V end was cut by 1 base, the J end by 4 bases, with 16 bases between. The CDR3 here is CASSLGPGGTSYGYTF. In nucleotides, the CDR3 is TGTGCCAGCAGCTTAGGTCCGGGAGGGACTAGCTATGGCTACACCTTC.

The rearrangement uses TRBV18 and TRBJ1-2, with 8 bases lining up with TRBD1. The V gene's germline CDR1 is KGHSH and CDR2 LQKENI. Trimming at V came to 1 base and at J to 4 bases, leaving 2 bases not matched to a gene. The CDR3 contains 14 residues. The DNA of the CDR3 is TGTGCCAGCTCACCACGGACAGGGTCCTATGGCTACACCTTC. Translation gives CASSPRTGSYGYTF. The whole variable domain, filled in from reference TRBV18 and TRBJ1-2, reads NAGVMQNPRHLVRRRGQEARLRCSPMKGHSHVYWYRQLPEEGLKFMVYLQKENIIDESGMPKERFSAEFPKEGPSILRIQQVVRGDSAAYFCASSPRTGSYGYTFGSGTRLTVV.

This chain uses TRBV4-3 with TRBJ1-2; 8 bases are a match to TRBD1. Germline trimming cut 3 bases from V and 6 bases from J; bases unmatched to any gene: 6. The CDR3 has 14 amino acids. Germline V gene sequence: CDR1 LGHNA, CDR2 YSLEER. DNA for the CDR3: TGCGCCAGCAGCCATGCTCAGGGGGCGGATGGCTACACCTTC. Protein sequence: CASSHAQGADGYTF.

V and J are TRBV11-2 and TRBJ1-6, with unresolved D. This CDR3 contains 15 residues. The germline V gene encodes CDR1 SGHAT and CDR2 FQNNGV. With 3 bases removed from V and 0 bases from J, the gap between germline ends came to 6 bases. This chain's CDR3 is CASSLSSSYNSPLHF. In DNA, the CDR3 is TGTGCCAGCAGCTTGAGCAGCTCCTATAATTCACCCCTCCACTTT.

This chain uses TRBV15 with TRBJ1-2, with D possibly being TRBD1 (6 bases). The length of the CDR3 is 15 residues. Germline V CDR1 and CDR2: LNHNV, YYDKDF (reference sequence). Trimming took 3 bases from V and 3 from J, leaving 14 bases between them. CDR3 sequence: CATSRKDRNYYGYTF. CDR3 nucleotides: TGTGCCACCAGCAGGAAGGACAGAAATTACTATGGCTACACCTTC.

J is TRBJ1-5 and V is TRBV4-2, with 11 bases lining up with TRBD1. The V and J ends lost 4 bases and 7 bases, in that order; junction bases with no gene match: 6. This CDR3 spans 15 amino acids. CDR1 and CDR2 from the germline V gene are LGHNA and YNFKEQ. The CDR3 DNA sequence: TGTGCCAGCAGCCCAAGGACAGGGGGCAGGCAGCCCCAGCATTTT. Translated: CASSPRTGGRQPQHF.

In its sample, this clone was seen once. The CDR3 protein is CAISEDRHYYGYTF. The CDR3 coding sequence is TGTGCCATCAGCGAGGACCGACACTACTATGGCTACACCTTC. The J gene is TRBJ1-2, the V gene TRBV10-3; D unresolved. The CDR3 length is 14 residues. Trimming left V 6 bases short and J 3 bases short, with 14 bases between. The germline V gene has CDR1 ENHRY and CDR2 SYGVKD.

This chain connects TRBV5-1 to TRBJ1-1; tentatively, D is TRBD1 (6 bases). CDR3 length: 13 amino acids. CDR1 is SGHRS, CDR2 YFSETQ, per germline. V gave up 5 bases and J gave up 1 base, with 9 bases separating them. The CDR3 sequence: CASRLTGNTEAFF. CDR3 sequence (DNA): TGCGCCAGCAGATTGACAGGGAACACTGAAGCTTTCTTT.

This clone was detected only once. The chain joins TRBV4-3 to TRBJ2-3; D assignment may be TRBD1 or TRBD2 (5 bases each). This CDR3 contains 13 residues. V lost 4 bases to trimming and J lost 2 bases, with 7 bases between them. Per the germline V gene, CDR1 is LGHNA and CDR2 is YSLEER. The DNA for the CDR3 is TGCGCCAGCAGCCGGGGGAACACAGATACGCAGTATTTT. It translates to CASSRGNTDTQYF.

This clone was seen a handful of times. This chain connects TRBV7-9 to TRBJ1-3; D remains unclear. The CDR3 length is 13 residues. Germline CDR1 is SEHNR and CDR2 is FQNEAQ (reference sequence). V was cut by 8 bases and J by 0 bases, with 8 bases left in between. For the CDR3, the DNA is TGTGCCAGCCCTAAGGGCTCTGGAAACACCATATATTTT. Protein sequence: CASPKGSGNTIYF.